Listed below are T cell receptor beta chains from one sample, sequenced in a study of regulatory T cells in long-lasting Graves disease. In TCRdb, the multiplex PCR reads were re-called with MiXCR into one record per CDR3 protein. The sample has some 410,000 distinct CDR3 sequences, around 17% seen once. These data also featured in a second study, about T cells in Graves' hyperthyroidism and ophthalmopathy.

The sequenced sample was peripheral blood mononuclear cells (PBMCs), obtained at new diagnosis, from a patient treated with antithyroid drugs. The receptors originated from a woman in her thirties with Graves disease. Each CDR3 is given with its conserved first and last residue. The order of the fields is J gene, CDR3 length, D gene, clone size, V gene, CDR3 protein. The D gene is left open where the match is weak. Part of the rows lack a size; the others show once, few, many or a class for expanded clones.

j_call: TRBJ2-7; cdr3_length: 14; d_call: TRBD2; clone_size: many; v_call: TRBV20-1; cdr3_aa: CSAGLAGGSGEQYF
j_call: TRBJ2-6; cdr3_length: 17; d_call: TRBD1; clone_size: many; v_call: TRBV20-1; cdr3_aa: CSARPAGGESGANVLTF
j_call: TRBJ2-2; cdr3_length: 14; d_call: .; clone_size: .; v_call: TRBV7-2; cdr3_aa: CASSHRDITGELFF
j_call: TRBJ2-1; cdr3_length: 15; d_call: TRBD2; clone_size: many; v_call: TRBV28; cdr3_aa: CASSLWTSGSYEQFF
j_call: TRBJ2-7; cdr3_length: 12; d_call: .; clone_size: many; v_call: TRBV30; cdr3_aa: CAWSVTAYEQYF
j_call: TRBJ2-1; cdr3_length: 15; d_call: .; clone_size: .; v_call: TRBV5-1; cdr3_aa: CASSPKLGLYNEQFF
j_call: TRBJ2-1; cdr3_length: 17; d_call: .; clone_size: many; v_call: TRBV7-2; cdr3_aa: CASSLYSSRARNNEQFF
j_call: TRBJ2-4; cdr3_length: 13; d_call: .; clone_size: many; v_call: TRBV6-1; cdr3_aa: CASKARAKNIQYF
j_call: TRBJ1-2; cdr3_length: 12; d_call: TRBD1; clone_size: few; v_call: TRBV10-3; cdr3_aa: CAISEGQEGYTF
j_call: TRBJ2-7; cdr3_length: 15; d_call: TRBD2; clone_size: many; v_call: TRBV2; cdr3_aa: CASTLSGGRYYEQYF
j_call: TRBJ2-1; cdr3_length: 21; d_call: .; clone_size: few; v_call: TRBV29-1; cdr3_aa: CSARPYWSSDQSKSSYNEQFF
j_call: TRBJ2-7; cdr3_length: 12; d_call: .; clone_size: many; v_call: TRBV10-3; cdr3_aa: CAILREKGEQYF